This T cell receptor beta chain was found in a study of vaccination effects on CD4 cells after COVID-19. Study background: Specimens were obtained from a couple of convalescent patients 16 days and one week prior to vaccination.

The protocol was immunoSEQ multiplex PCR, while the TCRdb copy is restricted to in-frame clones and leaves out a portion. The sample consists of about 40,000 clones, approximately 70% of them appearing once. The V end was cut by 5 bases, the J end by 4 bases, with 11 bases between. The CDR3 runs to 13 residues. Germline V gene lookup returns CDR1 LGHDT and CDR2 YNNKEL (reference sequence). To note about this clone: What it binds is not known.

Viral peptide pools were used in the ViraFEST assay to expand antigen-specific CD4+ T cells, and sequencing came afterward. Subsequent to roughly 9 days of culture, CD4+ T cells were isolated. According to PCR results, the person was infected with SARS-CoV-2 between March and December 2020. Supplemented with approximately 10 IU/ml IL-2 and 10 ug/ml peptides, two million PBMC per well were kept in culture. The sequenced sample was CD4+ T cells from PBMCs cultured with a peptide pool, obtained before COVID-19 vaccination. This receptor was identified in a human donor who had a prior SARS-CoV-2 infection. The chain links TRBV3-1 (or the pseudogene TRBV3-2) to TRBJ2-5, with D perhaps TRBD1 or TRBD2 (5 bases each). CDR3 loop: CASSSPGAETQYF. CDR3 bases: TGTGCCAGCAGCTCCCCCGGGGCAGAGACCCAGTACTTC.